This TCR beta chain was sequenced in a study of graft-versus-host responses after intestinal transplantation. Overall study context: Following induction with anti-thymocyte globulin, all recipients were given tacrolimus and steroids for two to four years.

Profiled with immunoSEQ multiplex PCR; TCRdb holds only in-frame clones, not every one. The sample consists of about 51,000 clones, about 89% of them appearing once. Trimming took 3 bases from V and 7 from J, leaving 7 bases between them. The CDR3 length is 13 residues. Per germline, CDR1 MNHNS and CDR2 SASEGT. About this clone itself: Its antigen is currently unknown.

The origin of this receptor is a human donor who was the organ donor for an intestinal transplant. V usage is TRBV6-1 and J usage is TRBJ1-6; maybe TRBD1 (5 bases). The source was unstimulated CD4+ T cells sorted from spleen or lymph node cells, collected before transplant. The CDR3: CASSDRVNSPLHF. For the CDR3, the DNA is TGTGCCAGCAGTGACAGGGTAAATTCACCCCTCCACTTT.